The rows below give T cell receptor beta chains drawn from one sample of a study of cytomegalovirus exposure and HLA in healthy donors. Measured with immunoSEQ multiplex PCR; TCRdb has only the in-frame clones, and not every one. Here the sample spans about 60,000 clones, 80% to 85% being singletons. Sequencing was done on a sample of PBMCs. The receptors derive from a young man in good health and CMV-seronegative. The CDR3 runs from the conserved cysteine through the conserved F or W. D genes are given only for firm matches. Clone size is stated in some rows and not others, as once, few, many or a class when expanded.

v_gene	j_gene	d_gene	abundance	CDR3aa	CDR3nt
TRBV6-6	TRBJ2-7	TRBD2	-	CASRSTSGDYEQYF	TGTGCCAGCAGGTCGACTAGCGGAGACTACGAGCAGTACTTC
TRBV7-8	TRBJ1-6	TRBD1	-	CASSTRTGRNSPLHF	TGTGCCAGCAGCACCCGGACAGGGCGGAATTCACCCCTCCACTTT
TRBV19	TRBJ2-3	TRBD1	-	CASSSHGTASTDTQYF	TGTGCCAGTAGCTCCCACGGGACAGCTAGCACAGATACGCAGTATTTT
TRBV7-9	TRBJ2-3	TRBD2	once	CASSLGVAGEGDTQYF	TGTGCCAGCAGCTTAGGAGTAGCGGGAGAGGGGGATACGCAGTATTTT
TRBV28	TRBJ1-1	-	-	CASRAGGSGTEAFF	TGTGCCAGCAGGGCCGGGGGGTCAGGCACTGAAGCTTTCTTT
TRBV6-5	TRBJ1-5	-	-	CASKKGGAQPQHF	TGTGCCAGCAAAAAAGGAGGGGCCCAGCCCCAGCATTTT
TRBV5-1	TRBJ2-5	TRBD1	-	CASSLGAGQGAAETQYF	TGCGCCAGCAGCTTGGGGGCCGGACAGGGGGCGGCAGAGACCCAGTACTTC
TRBV4-2	TRBJ1-3	-	-	CASSAPWAAGNTIYF	TGTGCCAGCAGCGCCCCCTGGGCCGCTGGAAACACCATATATTTT
TRBV19	TRBJ1-1	TRBD1	-	CASTILRPGQGTVMNTEAFF	TGTGCCAGTACCATACTTCGTCCGGGACAGGGGACGGTTATGAACACTGAAGCTTTCTTT
TRBV19	TRBJ2-1	-	-	CASKGGQSSYNEQFF	TGTGCCAGTAAAGGCGGCCAGAGCTCCTACAATGAGCAGTTCTTC
TRBV18	TRBJ2-6	TRBD2	-	CASSGSGLSSGANVLTF	TGTGCCAGCTCAGGGTCGGGACTAAGCTCTGGGGCCAACGTCCTGACTTTC
TRBV28	TRBJ2-7	-	-	CASRLSGSSAYEQYF	TGTGCCAGCAGGTTATCAGGGTCATCTGCCTACGAGCAGTACTTC
TRBV5-1	TRBJ2-5	TRBD2	-	CASSLYLTSGGAETQYF	TGCGCCAGCAGCTTGTATCTAACTAGCGGGGGTGCAGAGACCCAGTACTTC
TRBV5-1	TRBJ2-5	TRBD2	-	CASSRGTSGEETQYF	TGCGCCAGCAGCCGCGGGACTAGCGGGGAAGAGACCCAGTACTTC
TRBV28	TRBJ1-4	-	-	CASRGGWATNEKLFF	TGTGCCAGCAGGGGGGGGTGGGCAACTAATGAAAAACTGTTTTTT
TRBV7-2	TRBJ2-7	-	-	CASSLDAEQYF	TGTGCCAGCAGCTTAGACGCGGAGCAGTACTTC
TRBV30	TRBJ1-5	TRBD1	-	CAWSHTGTGEQPQHF	TGTGCCTGGAGTCATACCGGGACAGGGGAGCAGCCCCAGCATTTT
TRBV6-1	TRBJ1-5	TRBD1	-	CASSPRGQSNQPQHF	TGTGCCAGCAGCCCCAGGGGGCAGAGCAATCAGCCCCAGCATTTT
TRBV30	TRBJ1-1	-	-	CAWSDYMNTEAFF	TGTGCCTGGAGTGATTACATGAACACTGAAGCTTTCTTT
TRBV30	TRBJ1-2	-	-	CAWSDVRGRVYGYTF	TGTGCCTGGAGTGACGTCCGTGGCAGGGTCTATGGCTACACCTTC
TRBV4-3	TRBJ2-1	TRBD2	-	CASSLGLAGAFEQFF	TGCGCCAGCAGCCTCGGACTAGCGGGAGCATTTGAGCAGTTCTTC
TRBV5-1	TRBJ2-1	-	-	CASSLVPQGNEQFF	TGCGCCAGCAGCTTGGTCCCTCAGGGGAATGAGCAGTTCTTC
TRBV6-5	TRBJ2-7	TRBD1	few	CASSGTGGSYEQYF	TGTGCCAGCAGTGGGACAGGGGGCTCCTACGAGCAGTACTTC
TRBV9	TRBJ2-1	-	-	CASSVAETGDEQFF	TGTGCCAGCAGCGTAGCGGAGACTGGCGATGAGCAGTTCTTC
TRBV6-1	TRBJ1-2	-	-	CASSEVGHLWGYTF	TGTGCCAGCAGTGAAGTTGGACATCTATGGGGCTACACCTTC
TRBV6-6	TRBJ2-7	TRBD1	-	CASSYTGTGGPNEQYF	TGTGCCAGCAGTTACACCGGGACAGGGGGCCCGAACGAGCAGTACTTC
TRBV10-3	TRBJ2-1	TRBD2	once	CAISEKAGGLAYSEQFF	TGTGCCATCAGTGAGAAAGCGGGAGGTCTAGCCTACAGTGAGCAGTTCTTC
TRBV30	TRBJ2-3	-	-	CAWKVGRGTDTQYF	TGTGCCTGGAAGGTGGGGCGGGGAACAGATACGCAGTATTTT
TRBV29-1	TRBJ2-5	TRBD1	-	CSVEDRFPQETQYF	TGCAGCGTGGAGGACAGGTTCCCCCAAGAGACCCAGTACTTC
TRBV18	TRBJ2-2	-	-	CASSPRTAFTGELFF	TGTGCCAGCTCACCAAGGACAGCCTTCACCGGGGAGCTGTTTTTT
TRBV28	TRBJ1-2	TRBD1	-	CASREADRGHGYTF	TGTGCCAGCAGGGAGGCGGACAGGGGGCATGGCTACACCTTC
TRBV6-1	TRBJ2-7	TRBD1	-	CASSQPAGTGYEQYF	TGTGCCAGCAGCCAACCAGCCGGGACAGGGTACGAGCAGTACTTC
TRBV6-5	TRBJ2-7	-	-	CASSYSGRHYEQYF	TGTGCCAGCAGTTACTCGGGCAGACATTACGAGCAGTACTTC
TRBV27	TRBJ1-2	-	-	CASIKGGDYGYTF	TGTGCCAGCATTAAAGGGGGGGACTATGGCTACACCTTC
TRBV7-9	TRBJ2-7	-	-	CASSRAGKIGYEQYF	TGTGCCAGCAGCCGAGCAGGGAAAATTGGCTACGAGCAGTACTTC
TRBV6-5	TRBJ2-1	TRBD2	-	CASGGIYNEQFF	TGTGCCTCGGGGGGTATCTACAATGAGCAGTTCTTC
TRBV9	TRBJ2-7	TRBD1	once	CASSGRGQASSEQYF	TGTGCCAGCAGCGGCAGGGGGCAAGCTAGTTCCGAGCAGTACTTC
TRBV2	TRBJ2-2	-	-	CASREQGPETGELFF	TGTGCCAGCAGAGAACAGGGCCCCGAAACCGGGGAGCTGTTTTTT